This TCR beta chain stems from a study of molecular identifiers for immune sequencing clone quantification. At the level of the study: Replicate RNA from around 20,000 or 100,000 naive CD8 T cells formed five aliquots; four were sequenced. Study-level points and caveats: Spiked Jurkat TCR RNA originating from one cell could reportedly be identified amid approximately 900,000 naive cells. Effector cells had over 98% of their molecules in clones above 20 RNA copies, while naive cells had under 1%.

Each CDR3 protein is one row after TCRdb ran MiXCR on the PCR reads. Here the sample spans under 650,000 distinct CDR3 sequences, 20% being singletons. CDR1 SGHTA and CDR2 FQGTGA come from the germline V gene. The CDR3 has 16 residues. After removal of 4 bases from V and 3 bases from J, the junction contained 9 bases not matched to a gene. This clonotype was seen a few times. Its specificity is not known. In the sort, naive CD8 T cells were defined as CD8+CD4-CCR7+CD45RA+. The source of this sequence is a human donor in good health. Some libraries in this study had Jurkat cell RNA spiked in. The rearrangement joins TRBV7-3 to TRBJ2-1, with TRBD1 matching 7 bases. Material for sequencing was naive CD8+ T cells from blood, with Jurkat cell RNA spiked in. Subset denoted: FACS-sorted CD8+CD4-CCR7+CD45RA+ naive T cells. The CDR3: CASSSSPQGDYNEQFF. The CDR3 DNA reads as TGTGCCAGCAGCTCGTCGCCCCAGGGGGACTACAATGAGCAGTTCTTC.